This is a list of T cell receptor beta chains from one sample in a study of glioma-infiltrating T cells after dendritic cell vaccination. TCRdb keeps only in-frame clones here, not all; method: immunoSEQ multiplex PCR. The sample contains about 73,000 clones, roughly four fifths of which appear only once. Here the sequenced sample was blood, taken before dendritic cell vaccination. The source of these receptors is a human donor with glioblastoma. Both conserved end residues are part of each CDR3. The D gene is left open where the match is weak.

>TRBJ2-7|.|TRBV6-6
TGTGCCAGCGGGGAGAACAGAAACGAGCAGTACTTC
CASGENRNEQYF
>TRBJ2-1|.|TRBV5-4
TGTGCCAGCGGGCCTAGCAACAAGGTCAATGAGCAGTTCTTC
CASGPSNKVNEQFF
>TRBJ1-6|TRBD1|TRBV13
TGTGCCAGCAGCAGCGACAGGGCATCGGGAAATTCACCCCTCCACTTT
CASSSDRASGNSPLHF
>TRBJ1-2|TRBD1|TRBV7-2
TGTGCCAGCAGCTTAGTCGAGGTGGGACAGGGCTATGGCTACACCTTC
CASSLVEVGQGYGYTF
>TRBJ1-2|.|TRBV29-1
TGCAGCGTTGGGACTGGGGATGACTTC
CSVGTGDDF
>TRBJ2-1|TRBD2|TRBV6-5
TGTGCCAGCAGTTCTGGGACTAGCGGGAGAAATGAGCAGTTCTTC
CASSSGTSGRNEQFF
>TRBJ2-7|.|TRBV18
TGTGCCAGCTCACCACCGGGACAACCCTACGAGCAGTACTTC
CASSPPGQPYEQYF
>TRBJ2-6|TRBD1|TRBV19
TGTGCCAGTAGTACACAGGGGCAGACTGGGGCCAACGTCCTGACTTTC
CASSTQGQTGANVLTF
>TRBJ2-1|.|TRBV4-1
TGCGCCAGCAGCCAAGGCAGGCTCTCCTACAATGAGCAGTTCTTC
CASSQGRLSYNEQFF
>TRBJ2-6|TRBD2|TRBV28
TGTGCCAGCAGCCTTCCCAGCGGGGTGAGCTCTGGGGCCAACGTCCTGACTTTC
CASSLPSGVSSGANVLTF
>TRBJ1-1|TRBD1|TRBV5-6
TGTGCCAGCAGCTCCGGGACAGGGTTTCGAGTAGGCACTGAAGCTTTCTTT
CASSSGTGFRVGTEAFF